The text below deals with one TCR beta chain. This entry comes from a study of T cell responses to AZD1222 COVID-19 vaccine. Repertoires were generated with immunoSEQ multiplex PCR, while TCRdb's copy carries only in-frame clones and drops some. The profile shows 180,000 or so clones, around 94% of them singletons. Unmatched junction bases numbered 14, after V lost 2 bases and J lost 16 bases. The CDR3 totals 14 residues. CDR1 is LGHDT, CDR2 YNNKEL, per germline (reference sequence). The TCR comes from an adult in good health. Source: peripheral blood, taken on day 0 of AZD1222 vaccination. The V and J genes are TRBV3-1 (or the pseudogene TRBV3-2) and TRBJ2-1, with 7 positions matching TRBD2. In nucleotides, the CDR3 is TGTGCCAGCAGCCAATCCCTGGCTAGCGGATTTGCTTTCTTC. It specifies CASSQSLASGFAFF.